This T cell receptor beta chain was retrieved from a study of control samples from healthy donors and cancer patients. Sequenced by immunoSEQ multiplex PCR; TCRdb stores in-frame clones only, minus some. The sample consists of around 75,000 clones, nearly 85% of them appearing once. Trimming removed 1 base from V and 0 bases from J, with 12 bases in between. Germline CDR1 is SEHNR and CDR2 is FQNEAQ (reference sequence). This CDR3 spans 17 amino acids. The clonotype originates from a man in his fifties in good health. The chain couples TRBV7-9 to TRBJ1-4; perhaps TRBD1 as D (6 bases). Sequenced: blood. The CDR3, as DNA: TGTGCCAGCAGCTTAGGAAAGGACAGCGCAACTAATGAAAAACTGTTTTTT. Its protein is CASSLGKDSATNEKLFF.